The rows below give T cell receptor beta chains drawn from one sample of a study of a mutant IDH1 vaccine in newly diagnosed glioma. No antigen has been assigned to these receptors. Assay: immunoSEQ multiplex PCR; the TCRdb copy retains only in-frame clones and omits some. Of approximately 22,000 clones listed, about 81% were seen once; the top ten hold about 3.8%. The sample consisted of PBMCs, taken from a glioma patient whose treatment included an IDH1 peptide vaccine. These receptors were taken from a man aged 40-49 years with glioma. Some clones in this sample may be carry-over from other donors' samples. The CDR3 runs from the conserved cysteine through the conserved F or W. D genes are given only for firm matches. Only some rows state a clone size, as once, few, many or a class for expanded clones.

J,V,D,size,DNA,CDR3
TRBJ1-1,TRBV10-2,.,.,TGCGCCAGCAGTGAGTTGGGGGCCCAGAACACTGAAGCTTTCTTT,CASSELGAQNTEAFF
TRBJ2-5,TRBV5-4,.,once,TGTGCCAGCAGCCCGACGGGACCGCAAGTAAAAGAGACCCAGTACTTC,CASSPTGPQVKETQYF
TRBJ1-3,TRBV30,.,.,TGTGCCTGGAGTCATTTGTGGACACTCCAAAACTCTGGAAACACCATATATTTT,CAWSHLWTLQNSGNTIYF
TRBJ1-4,TRBV10-2,TRBD1,.,TGCGCCAGCAGTGAGTCGAAAGGGACAGAGTTGGAAAAACTGTTTTTT,CASSESKGTELEKLFF
TRBJ2-2,TRBV2,.,.,TGTGCCGGGGCTGTTGGGAGGAACACCGGGGAGCTGTTTTTT,CAGAVGRNTGELFF
TRBJ2-5,TRBV5-6,TRBD2,.,TGTGCCAGCAGCCCTAGCGGGGGGGTCCAAGAGACCCAGTACTTC,CASSPSGGVQETQYF
TRBJ1-5,TRBV7-2,.,.,TGTGCCAGTAGGGAATCAAGCAATCAGCCCCAGCATTTT,CASRESSNQPQHF
TRBJ1-1,TRBV10-3,.,.,TGTGCCATCACCGCTAGCCCACAGGGTTATGGGGCTGAAGCTTTCTTT,CAITASPQGYGAEAFF
TRBJ1-1,TRBV18,.,.,TGTGCCAGCTCACCACCTAGAGCGGCAGGGAACACTGAAGCTTTCTTT,CASSPPRAAGNTEAFF
TRBJ1-6,TRBV27,.,.,TGTGCCAGCCGTACTACCGACAGGTCTTGGTCACCCCTCCACTTT,CASRTTDRSWSPLHF
TRBJ1-1,TRBV19,TRBD1,.,TGTGCCAGTAGTATCCCGGGACAGGGATTTGGTGAAGCTTTCTTT,CASSIPGQGFGEAFF
TRBJ2-1,TRBV28,.,.,TGTGCCAGCAGCCCGTGGGGAGGGGGCGACTACAATGAGCAGTTCTTC,CASSPWGGGDYNEQFF
TRBJ2-1,TRBV29-1,.,.,TGCAGCGCAGCCAGGACGGGAGAGGGTGAGCAGTTCTTC,CSAARTGEGEQFF
TRBJ2-5,TRBV7-9,TRBD2,.,TGTGCCAGCAGCTTATCTGAGCGGGGGGTCCAAGAGACCCAGTACTTC,CASSLSERGVQETQYF
TRBJ1-4,TRBV7-9,.,.,TGTGCCAGCAGCCCTAAGGGCCCCACTAATGAAAAACTGTTTTTT,CASSPKGPTNEKLFF
TRBJ1-5,TRBV28,.,.,TGTGCCAGCAGAGACCATTTTCGGAATAGCAATCAGCCCCAGCATTTT,CASRDHFRNSNQPQHF
TRBJ1-1,TRBV27,TRBD1,.,TGTGCCAGCAGTCCCAACAGGGGGGTAAACACTGAAGCTTTCTTT,CASSPNRGVNTEAFF
TRBJ1-5,TRBV11-2,TRBD1,medium-sized,TGTGCCAGCAGCTTAGCAGGGGGGAATCAGCCCCAGCATTTT,CASSLAGGNQPQHF
TRBJ1-6,TRBV2,.,.,TGTGCCAGCTCGGGTATCGGGGGCGGCTATAATTCACCCCTCCACTTT,CASSGIGGGYNSPLHF
TRBJ2-1,TRBV19,TRBD1,.,TGTGCCAGTACTAACCCGGGACAGGGCTACAATGAGCAGTTCTTC,CASTNPGQGYNEQFF
TRBJ2-3,TRBV6-1,TRBD2,.,TGTGCCAGCAGTGAATGGTGGACTAGCGGAAGTCAGGCAGATACGCAGTATTTT,CASSEWWTSGSQADTQYF
TRBJ1-2,TRBV27,.,.,TGTGCCAGCAGTCTTACGGGAGGAAGCTATGGCTACACCTTC,CASSLTGGSYGYTF
TRBJ1-1,TRBV11-2,TRBD1,.,TGTGCCAGCAGCTTAGATCGCGGGACAGGGGGCAAAGGGGTGGGCACTGAAGCTTTCTTT,CASSLDRGTGGKGVGTEAFF
TRBJ2-4,TRBV18,TRBD2,.,TGTGCCAGCTCACCACCGTTTTTAGGGAGGGACATTCAGTACTTC,CASSPPFLGRDIQYF
TRBJ1-5,TRBV28,.,few,TGTGCCAGCAGGGCCGGGGGTGAGAGCAATCAGCCCCAGCATTTT,CASRAGGESNQPQHF
TRBJ1-2,TRBV2,.,.,TGTGCCAGCAGGGTCGGACAGAACTCTTTTGGCTACACCTTC,CASRVGQNSFGYTF
TRBJ1-1,TRBV20-1,.,.,TGCAGTGCAAGGGAGTACACTGAAGCTTTCTTT,CSAREYTEAFF
TRBJ2-1,TRBV10-3,.,.,TGTGCCATCAGTGAGTCGTATAATGAGCAGTTCTTC,CAISESYNEQFF
TRBJ1-4,TRBV2,TRBD1,.,TGTGCCAGCAGTCGACAGGGTGTAGATGAAAAACTGTTTTTT,CASSRQGVDEKLFF
TRBJ1-2,TRBV30,.,.,TGTGCCTGGAGGGCGGGACGGATCTATGGCTACACCTTC,CAWRAGRIYGYTF